The entry that follows covers one T cell receptor beta chain sequence. Its recognized antigen is unknown. Per-base qualities were not stored, and no clone one base away is much larger. This sample was taken from a study of blood T cell repertoires in COVID-19 (dated by TCRdb to about 2020). In the study overall: Samples from collaborators originated in the United States, Italy and Spain and spanned both the acute and convalescent phases of COVID-19. The material from the prospective study consisted of cDNA or gDNA derived from T cells, B-cell-depleted T cells, or PBMCs. Subjects who had been exposed to COVID-19, were actively infected with it, or had recovered from it provided the deeply sampled blood TCRbeta repertoires that made up the dataset. The repertoires were released in a freely available public database meant as a resource for research on the immune response to SARS-CoV-2. Samples were obtained from the ongoing ImmuneRACE study (first 160 participants) and from 1,254 subjects provided by 6 global collaborators. The sample metadata nearly always contained a de-identified subject ID, COVID-19 status, age in years and sex. Where available, HLA class I and class II types were taken from metadata supplied by the sample provider and were not determined by assay-based typing. General study outcomes and caveats: The amount of clinical and demographic metadata varied by source and participant and was provided uncurated.

TCRbeta CDR3 regions were amplified from genomic DNA using the immunoSEQ Assay, a bias-controlled multiplex PCR. The published analysis was carried out like this. Within the assay, amplification of reference gene primers was used to estimate how many nucleated cells each sample contained. To quantify the absolute abundance of each unique TCRbeta CDR3 rearrangement, sequence reads were collapsed and filtered. Productive Simpson clonality was computed per sample as the square root of Simpson's diversity index over productive rearrangements. The source is immuneACCESS, and TCRdb retained only in-frame sequences with V and J called. Part of the clones is not carried over; for the studies checked, unresolved V genes explain less than half of this, and the remainder is unexplained. V and J calls and clone size are those listed in that table; D and trimming were worked out from the DNA. This sample is represented by about 180,000 clones; approximately 89% of them were singletons. 3.5% to 5% of the sample is in the top ten clones.

After removal of 0 bases from V and 4 bases from J, the junction retains 8 bases not matched to a gene. CDR1 and CDR2 are read off the germline V gene (reference sequence) as GTSNPN and SVGIG. Inclusive of the bounding cysteine and phenylalanine, the CDR3 is 17 residues long. The DNA shown is the 51-base CDR3, in frame from base 1. Collaborating institutions collected whole blood in K2EDTA tubes following their own protocols. For TCRbeta analysis, collaborators shipped samples as frozen whole blood, isolated PBMCs, or DNA extracted from either of those sample types. This clonotype was obtained from a woman in her 30s with acute or convalescent COVID-19. Sequenced sample: peripheral blood. The V and J genes are TRBV30 and TRBJ2-1; 11 central bases correspond to TRBD2. CDR3 loop: CAWSVGGTSGQYNEQFF. The DNA reads TGTGCCTGGAGTGTAGGCGGGACTAGCGGCCAATACAATGAGCAGTTCTTC.